This TCR beta chain was sequenced in a study of a mutant IDH1 vaccine in newly diagnosed glioma. Looking at the study overall: Vaccination started 4-6 weeks after radiotherapy alone, or with temozolomide cycles. Treated patients had a mean age of 40.4 years and an approximately 62% male, roughly 40% female split.

Generated by immunoSEQ multiplex PCR, the TCRdb table keeps only in-frame clones and is missing some. Of 70,000 to 100,000 clones in the sample, 91% were seen once. In the case of this clone: Its antigen is unidentified.

Findings and limits, study-wide: Immune responses arising from the vaccine appeared in around 92% of patients.

CDR1 and CDR2 (germline): SGHAT, FQNNGV. CDR3 length equals 14 residues. Trimming pared 3 bases from V and 2 bases from J, leaving 11 bases between. This sample's time point: week 5, during vaccination. Alongside topical imiquimod, each dose of vaccine comprised 300 ug of mutant IDH1 20-mer peptide. New WHO grade 3 or 4 IDH1-mutant, ATRX-lost astrocytomas were present in all donors. This clonotype was obtained from a woman in her forties or fifties with glioma. The specimen comprised PBMCs, sampled from a glioma patient whose treatment included an IDH1 peptide vaccine. The J gene is TRBJ2-7, the V gene TRBV11-2; D is ambiguous. The CDR3 protein is CASSFQTDTYEQYF. The CDR3 bases are TGTGCCAGCAGCTTTCAGACTGATACCTACGAGCAGTACTTC.